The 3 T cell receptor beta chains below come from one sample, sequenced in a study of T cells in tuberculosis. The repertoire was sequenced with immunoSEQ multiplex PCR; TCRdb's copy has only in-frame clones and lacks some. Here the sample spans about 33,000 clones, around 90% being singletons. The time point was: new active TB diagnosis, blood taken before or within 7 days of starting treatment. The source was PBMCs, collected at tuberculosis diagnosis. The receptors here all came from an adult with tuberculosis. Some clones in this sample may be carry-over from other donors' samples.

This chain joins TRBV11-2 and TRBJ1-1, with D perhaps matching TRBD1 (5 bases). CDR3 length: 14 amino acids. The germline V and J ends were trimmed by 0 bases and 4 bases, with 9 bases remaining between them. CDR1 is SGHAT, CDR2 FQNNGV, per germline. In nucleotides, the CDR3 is TGTGCCAGCAGCTTAGAAGGGGCTGGCACTGAAGCTTTCTTT. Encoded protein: CASSLEGAGTEAFF.

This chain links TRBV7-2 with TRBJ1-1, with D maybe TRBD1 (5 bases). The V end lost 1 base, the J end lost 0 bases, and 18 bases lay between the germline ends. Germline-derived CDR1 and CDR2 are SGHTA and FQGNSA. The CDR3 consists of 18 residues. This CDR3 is CASSLVGGQGWMNTEAFF. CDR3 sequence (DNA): TGTGCCAGCAGCTTAGTAGGTGGTCAGGGCTGGATGAACACTGAAGCTTTCTTT.

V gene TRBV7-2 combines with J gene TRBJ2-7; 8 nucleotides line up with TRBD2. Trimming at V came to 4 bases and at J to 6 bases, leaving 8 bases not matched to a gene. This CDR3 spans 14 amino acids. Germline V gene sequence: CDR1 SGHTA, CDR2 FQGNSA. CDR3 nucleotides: TGTGCCAGCAGCTGGCGGGGGGACCTTGGCGAGCAGTACTTC. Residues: CASSWRGDLGEQYF.